The source of this TCR beta chain is a study of cytomegalovirus exposure and HLA in healthy donors. The V end was cut by 2 bases, the J end by 6 bases, with 13 bases between. Germline CDR1 and CDR2: KGHSH and LQKENI. The CDR3 covers 15 residues. Primers: 60 Vbeta forward and 13 Jbeta reverse. In the original workflow: In a later analysis, approximately 73 million unique TCR beta chains included roughly 11 million shared by two or more donors. Profiled with immunoSEQ multiplex PCR; TCRdb holds only in-frame clones, not every one. The D gene and trimming were derived from the DNA, and the V and J assignments and clone size from that table. The data show about 140,000 clones, with over 70% seen just once and 3.1% held by the top ten.

V gene TRBV18 combines with J gene TRBJ2-2, with a possible D match to TRBD2 (5 bases). The sequenced sample consisted of PBMCs. The source of this sequence is a male donor in good health and CMV-seronegative. The CDR3 DNA reads as TGTGCCAGCTCACCAGGGAGAACTTGGGCCGGGGAGCTGTTTTTT. Its protein is CASSPGRTWAGELFF.